The rows below give T cell receptor beta chains drawn from one sample of a study of CD8 T cells in Susac syndrome. MiXCR, applied by TCRdb to the immunoSEQ multiplex PCR reads, yields one record per CDR3 protein. The sample contains over 100,000 distinct CDR3 sequences, about 93% of which appear only once. Sequencing was performed on CD8+ T cells from PBMCs. The source of these receptors is a human donor with Susac syndrome. CDR3s include the opening cysteine and the closing phenylalanine or tryptophan. The D gene is left open where the match is weak. Size is omitted from some rows. Given values are once, few, many or a class for expanded clones.

clone_size j_call d_call v_call cdr3_nt cdr3_aa
NA TRBJ2-3 TRBD2 TRBV15 TGTGCCACCTCCCCGTGGATAGCGGGGGGTACGGATACGCAGTATTTT CATSPWIAGGTDTQYF
once TRBJ2-5 TRBD2 TRBV4-1 TGCGCCAGCAGCCTCAGGACTAGCGGGGGACCCCAAGAGACCCAGTACTTC CASSLRTSGGPQETQYF
NA TRBJ1-5 TRBD1 TRBV12-3/TRBV12-4 TGTGCCAGCAGCCCCGACAGGGCGGGCAATCAGCCCCAGCATTTT CASSPDRAGNQPQHF
few TRBJ1-1 NA TRBV29-1 TGCAGCGTCACCGGGAGGGTGGGGACTGAAGCTTTCTTT CSVTGRVGTEAFF
NA TRBJ2-7 TRBD1 TRBV9 TGTGCCAGCAGCATTCGGACAGGGGGTGACGAGCAGTACTTC CASSIRTGGDEQYF
NA TRBJ1-2 NA TRBV9 TGTGCCAGCAGCGTAGGGGAAGGAGGCTACACCTTC CASSVGEGGYTF
once TRBJ2-7 NA TRBV20-1 TGCAGTGCTAGAGATTCAAACGCCGGAGGGCAGTACTTC CSARDSNAGGQYF
NA TRBJ2-3 NA TRBV15 TGTGCCACCAGCAGACGAGCCAGGGCAAGCACAGATACGCAGTATTTT CATSRRARASTDTQYF
NA TRBJ2-1 NA TRBV4-1 TGCGCCAGCAGCCAAGACGAGGGGTCCTACAATGAGCAGTTCTTC CASSQDEGSYNEQFF
NA TRBJ2-5 NA TRBV7-9 TGTGCCAGCAGCTCAGGGGCACCGGGATCCCACTTC CASSSGAPGSHF
NA TRBJ2-7 NA TRBV6-1 TGTGCCAGCAGCTCAGGGAGGGGGCGTCAGTACTTC CASSSGRGRQYF
NA TRBJ2-5 NA TRBV6-5 TGTGCCAGCAGCCTCATCGGGTCGACCCAGTACTTC CASSLIGSTQYF
NA TRBJ1-2 NA TRBV20-1 TGCAGTGCTCTTTGGGGTGGGGGGACTAATGGCTACACCTTC CSALWGGGTNGYTF
once TRBJ2-7 TRBD2 TRBV10-2 TGCGCCAGCAGTGGGTTGGGACTAGCAGGCAGCGAGCAGTACTTC CASSGLGLAGSEQYF
NA TRBJ1-1 TRBD1 TRBV9 TGTGCCAGCAGCATTGGGACAGTGAACACTGAAGCTTTCTTT CASSIGTVNTEAFF
NA TRBJ1-2 TRBD1 TRBV29-1 TGCAGCGTTGAAGTTGCCGACAGGGCTAACTATGGCTACACCTTC CSVEVADRANYGYTF
NA TRBJ2-3 NA TRBV5-1 TGCGCCAGCTCCTGGAGGACGGGCACAGATACGCAGTATTTT CASSWRTGTDTQYF
NA TRBJ2-2 NA TRBV24-1 TGTGCCACCAGTGATTTCCCGAACACCGGGGAGCTGTTTTTT CATSDFPNTGELFF
NA TRBJ2-1 NA TRBV10-1 TGCGCCAGCAGGGAGGTAAGCTCCTACAATGAGCAGTTCTTC CASREVSSYNEQFF
NA TRBJ2-7 NA TRBV6-5 TGTGCCAGCAGTACCCGGACTGGTGCCGAGCAGTACTTC CASSTRTGAEQYF
NA TRBJ2-5 NA TRBV9 TGTGCCAGCAGCGTAGCTCAGGAGACCCAGTACTTC CASSVAQETQYF
NA TRBJ2-7 NA TRBV14 TGTGCCAGCAGCCAGGCCAGGGGACGATCTGGCGAGCAGTACTTC CASSQARGRSGEQYF
once TRBJ2-5 NA TRBV12-3/TRBV12-4 TGTGCCAGCAGCCCTCAGGGGATCGAAGAGACCCAGTACTTC CASSPQGIEETQYF
once TRBJ2-7 TRBD1 TRBV11-3 TGTGCCAGCAGCGGATCCGGGACAGGGGTTTACGAGCAGTACTTC CASSGSGTGVYEQYF
NA TRBJ2-1 TRBD2 TRBV7-8 TGTGCCAGCAGTTCACTAGCGGGGTCTGCGGATGAGCAGTTCTTC CASSSLAGSADEQFF
NA TRBJ2-1 NA TRBV20-1 TGCAGTGCTAGAGGGGGGCAGGGCCAAAACTCCTACAATGAGCAGTTCTTC CSARGGQGQNSYNEQFF
NA TRBJ2-4 NA TRBV18 TGTGCCAGCTCACCCCAGTCTAGCGACCTTCAGTACTTC CASSPQSSDLQYF
few TRBJ2-7 NA TRBV12-3/TRBV12-4 TGTGCCAGCAGTTATAACTACGAGCAGTACTTC CASSYNYEQYF
NA TRBJ2-1 TRBD1 TRBV11-2 TGTGCCAGCAGCGGGGGGGAAGCTTGGGACAGGGAAATTCCTCACAATGAGCAGTTCTTC CASSGGEAWDREIPHNEQFF
NA TRBJ2-4 NA TRBV1 TGCACCAGCAGCCAACAAGCAATCGGGGGTCGAGCCAAAAACATTCAGTACTTC CTSSQQAIGGRAKNIQYF